This T cell receptor (beta chain) was profiled in a study of early T cells in non-severe SARS-CoV-2 infection. Study details: Sequenced material consisted of bulk RNA (from unsorted whole blood), and chains were unpaired.

Trimming stripped 2 bases from V and 6 bases from J, with 10 bases between. The CDR3 is 13 amino acids. Germline assignment: CDR1 MRHNA and CDR2 SNTAGT. MiXCR, run by TCRdb on the 5' RACE reads, gives a single entry per CDR3 protein. Among tens of thousands of distinct CDR3 sequences listed, roughly 5.7% were seen once. This clonotype was counted ten times or more. This rearrangement joins TRBV6-4 to TRBJ1-1, with D possibly TRBD1 on 6 matching bases. Sequencing was done on a sample of whole blood. This TCR was sampled from an adult who was a healthcare worker with PCR-confirmed SARS-CoV-2 infection or an uninfected control (not recorded which). The CDR3 reads CASSDRDNAEAFF. CDR3 coding DNA: TGTGCCAGCAGTGACAGGGACAACGCTGAAGCTTTCTTT.